The rows below give T cell receptor beta chains drawn from one sample of a study of OX40 agonist ivuxolimab in advanced cancers. Assay: immunoSEQ multiplex PCR; the TCRdb copy retains only in-frame clones and omits some. This table holds 13,000 or so clones, approximately 84% found once. The input for sequencing was CD4+ or CD8+ T cells sorted from blood, taken in a trial of the OX40 agonist ivuxolimab. The receptors originated from an adult with an advanced solid tumor such as melanoma, head and neck, liver or kidney cancer. Both conserved end residues are part of each CDR3. Each record gives: J gene, V gene, CDR3 protein.

J: TRBJ2-1
V: TRBV9
CDR3: CASSPQLGGYEQFF

J: TRBJ2-3
V: TRBV5-6
CDR3: CASSEPGLQSTDTQYF

J: TRBJ2-5
V: TRBV5-1
CDR3: CASSALDRAGGETQYF

J: TRBJ1-4
V: TRBV4-2
CDR3: CASSQDRSLGVRGATNEKLFF

J: TRBJ1-1
V: TRBV30
CDR3: CAWIPGYQAFF

J: TRBJ1-2
V: TRBV7-9
CDR3: CASSLGGLDGYTF

J: TRBJ1-2
V: TRBV28
CDR3: CASNPPGSGGYTF

J: TRBJ1-1
V: TRBV16
CDR3: CASSLTGGTTEAFF

J: TRBJ1-1
V: TRBV9
CDR3: CASSVEHRNTEAFF

J: TRBJ2-7
V: TRBV4-1
CDR3: CASSSQSGGSYEQYF

J: TRBJ1-1
V: TRBV6-4
CDR3: CASSEGAGDTEAFF

J: TRBJ2-3
V: TRBV28
CDR3: CASSLSGTATDTQYF

J: TRBJ1-4
V: TRBV7-9
CDR3: CASSPGRTNEKLFF

J: TRBJ2-2
V: TRBV13
CDR3: CASSLDRVSTGELFF

J: TRBJ2-2
V: TRBV2
CDR3: CASSEAREADGELFF

J: TRBJ2-7
V: TRBV4-2
CDR3: CASSQELAGGRYEQYF

J: TRBJ2-7
V: TRBV7-7
CDR3: CASSRDLNYEQYF

J: TRBJ1-3
V: TRBV7-3
CDR3: CASSLTGGGGNTIYF

J: TRBJ1-1
V: TRBV29-1
CDR3: CSARGGTEAFF

J: TRBJ2-1
V: TRBV6-5
CDR3: CASSYGTPGYEQFF

J: TRBJ1-5
V: TRBV7-9
CDR3: CASSLGGTSQPQHF

J: TRBJ2-7
V: TRBV11-2
CDR3: CASSLELGPYEQYF

J: TRBJ1-2
V: TRBV28
CDR3: CASSSNLDYGYTF

J: TRBJ1-1
V: TRBV5-6
CDR3: CASSLGSRWNTEAFF

J: TRBJ2-7
V: TRBV2
CDR3: CASSEARQGPGEQYF

J: TRBJ2-1
V: TRBV27
CDR3: CASSLPSGGPPIEQFF

J: TRBJ1-1
V: TRBV11-3
CDR3: CASGNGFEAFF

J: TRBJ2-1
V: TRBV12-2
CDR3: CASRPGPPAGAHPNEQFF

J: TRBJ1-1
V: TRBV4-1
CDR3: CASSQYGRAEAFF

J: TRBJ2-3
V: TRBV4-1
CDR3: CASSQGEQYTQYF

J: TRBJ2-7
V: TRBV29-1
CDR3: CSASIGLYEQYF

J: TRBJ2-2
V: TRBV6-6
CDR3: CASSPTGELFF

J: TRBJ2-5
V: TRBV7-2
CDR3: CASSKDIQKETQYF

J: TRBJ1-2
V: TRBV7-9
CDR3: CASDKSRDGYTF

J: TRBJ2-7
V: TRBV6-5
CDR3: CASSYGRGTYEQYF

J: TRBJ1-1
V: TRBV19
CDR3: CASSIDGSSAREAFF

J: TRBJ1-2
V: TRBV6-1
CDR3: CASSERGNYGYTF

J: TRBJ1-5
V: TRBV27
CDR3: CASSVTGGEVHQPQHF

J: TRBJ2-3
V: TRBV7-6
CDR3: CASSYGLAGGFTDTQYF

J: TRBJ1-5
V: TRBV19
CDR3: CASSIGLRGNQPQHF

J: TRBJ1-2
V: TRBV11-1
CDR3: CASSQGQGQARNGYTF

J: TRBJ1-3
V: TRBV15
CDR3: CATASGGNTIYF

J: TRBJ1-2
V: TRBV7-9
CDR3: CASAPGHAVLTF

J: TRBJ2-7
V: TRBV9
CDR3: CASSSSYEQYF

J: TRBJ2-5
V: TRBV7-9
CDR3: CASSPNRGPQETQYF

J: TRBJ2-5
V: TRBV5-6
CDR3: CASSSWGWEADDQYF